This T cell receptor (beta chain) is drawn from a study of control samples from healthy donors and cancer patients. The V end lost 1 base, the J end lost 3 bases, and 10 bases lay between the germline ends. Germline V lookup: CDR1 MDHEN, CDR2 SYDVKM. The CDR3 loop spans 14 amino acids. Profiled with immunoSEQ multiplex PCR; TCRdb holds only in-frame clones, not every one. This table has about 44,000 clones, approximately 87% appearing once. This clone was detected only a few times. The sequenced material came from PBMCs. The source is a woman aged 55-69 years with lung cancer. The chain recombines TRBV28 with TRBJ2-7; D is possibly TRBD2 (5 bases). The CDR3 nucleotides are TGTGCCAGCAGTTTATTGGCGGGCAGCTACGAGCAGTACTTC. Residues: CASSLLAGSYEQYF.